Following are 5 T cell receptor beta chains from one sample sequenced in a study of molecular identifiers for immune sequencing clone quantification. In TCRdb, the PCR reads were re-called with MiXCR into one record per CDR3 protein. The sample records 85,000 to 130,000 distinct CDR3 sequences, roughly a third being singletons. The material sequenced was naive CD8+ T cells from blood, with Jurkat cell RNA spiked in. Subset reported: FACS-sorted CD8+CD4-CCR7+CD45RA+ naive T cells. These receptor sequences come from a human donor in good health. Some libraries in this study had Jurkat cell RNA spiked in.

The count of this clonotype is one. Because it lacks the conserved phenylalanine or tryptophan at the end, this CDR3 is likely a read error. The CDR3 sequence is CASSPDRGRQETQYL. CDR3 DNA sequence: TGTGCCAGCAGTCCGGACAGGGGCCGGCAGGAGACCCAGTACCTC. The rearrangement uses TRBV27 and TRBJ2-5; TRBD1 aligns across 9 bases. Germline assignment: CDR1 MNHEY and CDR2 SMNVEV (reference sequence). The CDR3 loop spans 15 amino acids. Germline trimming cut 5 bases from V and 5 bases from J; bases unmatched to any gene: 9.

With regard to this clonotype: An end of the junction differs from the germline gene, which may be a read error. The chain employs TRBV5-6 and TRBJ2-7; the D is unclear. The CDR3 sequence is 13 residues long. Germline CDR1 and CDR2: SGHDT and YYEEEE. In nucleotides, the CDR3 is TGTGACAGCAGCCCGTGGACCCACTACGAGCAGTACTTC. It translates to CDSSPWTHYEQYF.

The chain employs TRBV7-2 and TRBJ2-7, with 13 nucleotides matching TRBD2. The germline CDR1 and CDR2 sequences are SGHTA and FQGNSA. V lost 8 bases to trimming and J lost 2 bases; unmatched junction nucleotides: 6. This CDR3 region has 15 residues. Written as DNA, the CDR3 is TGTGCCAGCGGCCTAACTAGCGGGAGGGCCTACGAGCAGTACTTC. Its translation is CASGLTSGRAYEQYF.

About this clonotype itself: A much bigger clone sits one base away, suggesting this may be a read error. V is TRBV5-3 and J is TRBJ2-7; D perhaps matches TRBD1 (6 bases). The J call may be faulty, since TRBJ2-1 better matches the DNA end. TRBV5-3 is reported as an ORF; its role is uncertain. The CDR3 sequence is 13 residues long. In nucleotides, the CDR3 is TGTGCCAGCAGCTTGGGGGCAGTCCACGAGCAGTTCTTC. Its protein product is CASSLGAVHEQFF.

This clonotype was counted ten times or more. The V call is TRBV2, the J call TRBJ2-3, with TRBD2 matching over 9 bases. This CDR3 spans 18 amino acids. With V trimmed by 10 bases and J by 0 bases, 17 bases remained unmatched. Germline V lookup: CDR1 SNHLY, CDR2 FYNNEI. CDR3 sequence: CANLAGDRLQASTDTQYF. CDR3 nucleotides: TGTGCCAACTTAGCGGGAGATCGGCTCCAGGCTAGCACAGATACGCAGTATTTT.